The next 31 T cell receptor beta chains were all read from a single sample in a study of blood T cell repertoires in COVID-19. Clones were read by immunoSEQ multiplex PCR, and TCRdb kept only the in-frame ones, dropping some. Altogether approximately 300,000 clones are present, around 82% being singletons, with the ten largest covering roughly 1.1%. The sequencing sample was made of peripheral blood. The receptors shown here come from a woman between 45 and 65 years old with acute or convalescent COVID-19.

The chain carries TRBV7-2 and TRBJ1-4, with unresolved D. The germline V and J ends were trimmed by 5 bases and 8 bases, with 15 bases remaining between them. The CDR3 runs to 14 residues. CDR1 is SGHTA and CDR2 is FQGNSA in the germline V gene. The CDR3 region is CASSPLYSREKLFF. DNA for the CDR3: TGTGCCAGCAGCCCACTTTATTCTAGAGAAAAACTGTTTTTT.

The V gene is TRBV24-1, the J gene TRBJ1-1; a possible D gene is TRBD1 (6 bases). V lost 3 bases, J lost 1 base, and 14 bases lay in between. This CDR3 spans 16 amino acids. CDR1 is KGHDR, CDR2 SFDVKD, per germline. CDR3 residues: CATSDPRAGANTEAFF. The DNA of the CDR3 is TGTGCCACCAGTGATCCTCGCGCAGGGGCGAACACTGAAGCTTTCTTT.

This clone has only one observation. This sequence joins TRBV4-1 and TRBJ1-2, with 9 bases aligning to TRBD1. This CDR3 spans 18 amino acids. Germline loops: CDR1 MGHRA, CDR2 YSYEKL. The trim removed 3 bases at V and 3 bases at J, leaving 14 bases unmatched. The CDR3 region is CASSHPWGQGKMDYGYTF. The CDR3 region has the DNA TGCGCCAGCAGCCACCCCTGGGGACAGGGTAAGATGGACTATGGCTACACCTTC.

The genes are TRBV11-2 and TRBJ2-3; TRBD1 matches 7 bases. Germline loops: CDR1 SGHAT, CDR2 FQNNGV. V trimming: 5 bases; J trimming: 9 bases; junction bases outside the gene matches: 11. This CDR3 has 14 residues. The CDR3 sequence is CASSQQGSQSTQYF. In DNA form, the CDR3 reads TGTGCCAGCAGCCAACAGGGGTCCCAGTCCACGCAGTATTTT.

The V gene is TRBV7-2, the J gene TRBJ1-2, with 10 bases aligning to TRBD1. Trimming took 7 bases from V and 3 from J; bases not matched to a gene: 5. CDR3 size: 14 residues. Per the germline V gene, CDR1 is SGHTA and CDR2 is FQGNSA. The CDR3 reads CASTLDRGDYGYTF. Written as DNA, the CDR3 is TGTGCCAGCACCCTGGACAGGGGGGACTATGGCTACACCTTC.

The chain links TRBV27 to TRBJ1-6; D not certain. Germline V gene data show CDR1 as MNHEY and CDR2 as SMNVEV (reference sequence). The CDR3 runs 13 residues. Between the trimmed V and J ends, which lost 7 bases and 7 bases, there was a span of 11 bases. For the CDR3, the DNA is TGTGCCAGCACCCTACTGAAAAATTCACCCCTCCACTTT. Amino acid sequence: CASTLLKNSPLHF.

This clone was seen a single time. The rearrangement joins TRBV25-1 to TRBJ2-5; D gene uncertain. Trimming shortened V by 2 bases and J by 4 bases, and 5 bases separated the two germline ends. Germline V lookup: CDR1 MGHDK, CDR2 SYGVNS. The CDR3 runs 12 residues. The CDR3 is CASSEIGETQYF. CDR3 DNA sequence: TGTGCCAGCAGTGAAATCGGAGAGACCCAGTACTTC. Using reference TRBV25-1 and TRBJ2-5 for the parts outside the CDR3, the full variable domain is EADIYQTPRYLVIGTGKKITLECSQTMGHDKMYWYQQDPGMELHLIHYSYGVNSTEKGDLSSESTVSRIRTEHFPLTLESARPSHTSQYLCASSEIGETQYFGPGTRLLVL.

The sample holds a few counts of this clone. V gene TRBV19 combines with J gene TRBJ1-4; 10 bases are a match to TRBD1. This CDR3 is built from 15 residues. Trimming at V came to 5 bases and at J to 6 bases, leaving 6 bases not matched to a gene. Germline V gene lookup returns CDR1 LNHDA and CDR2 SQIVND (reference sequence). CDR3 amino acids: CASSEGQGLDEKLFF. The CDR3 DNA reads as TGTGCCAGTAGTGAGGGACAGGGGCTAGATGAAAAACTGTTTTTT.

This chain uses TRBV18 with TRBJ2-7; TRBD1 might be the D (5 bases). There are 13 residues in the CDR3. Germline CDR1 KGHSH, CDR2 LQKENI. The germline V and J ends were trimmed by 4 bases and 7 bases, with 14 bases remaining between them. CDR3 residues: CASSHTRDLEQYF. CDR3 bases: TGTGCCAGCTCACACACCAGGGATTTGGAGCAGTACTTC.

The chain joins TRBV19 to TRBJ1-5; D may be TRBD1 (5 bases). The CDR3 consists of 20 residues. V gave up 0 bases and J gave up 2 bases, with 23 bases separating them. Germline V gene data show CDR1 as LNHDA and CDR2 as SQIVND (reference sequence). The CDR3 spells CASSIDSRGWVADGNQPQHF. In nucleotides, the CDR3 is TGTGCCAGTAGTATAGATTCTCGGGGGTGGGTTGCGGATGGCAATCAGCCCCAGCATTTT.

The gene calls are TRBV4-1 and TRBJ1-1, with TRBD1 matching 7 bases. V shed 0 bases, J shed 3 bases, and the junction held 10 bases outside the gene matches. The CDR3 is made up of 17 amino acids. Germline-derived CDR1 and CDR2 are MGHRA and YSYEKL. The CDR3 DNA sequence: TGCGCCAGCAGCCAAGATCAGGGGGACCCGCCAGACACTGAAGCTTTCTTT. Its translation is CASSQDQGDPPDTEAFF.

The rearrangement uses TRBV24-1 and TRBJ2-7, with a possible D match to TRBD1 (5 bases). The germline V and J ends were trimmed by 4 bases and 5 bases, with 11 bases remaining between them. CDR1 is KGHDR, CDR2 SFDVKD, per germline. This CDR3 region has 13 residues. CDR3 residues: CATSDAGHDEQYF. The DNA of the CDR3 is TGTGCCACCAGTGACGCTGGACACGACGAGCAGTACTTC.

This chain uses TRBV4-3 with TRBJ2-7; possible D gene TRBD1, 6 bases. The CDR3 runs to 14 residues. CDR1 and CDR2 from the germline V gene are LGHNA and YSLEER. Deletions cut 0 bases from V and 4 bases from J, with 10 bases between. This chain's CDR3 is CASSQDNRAYEQYF. Here the CDR3 DNA reads TGCGCCAGCAGCCAAGATAACAGGGCTTACGAGCAGTACTTC.

The chain combines TRBV11-2 with TRBJ1-1; possibly TRBD1 for D (5 bases). Germline V gives CDR1 SGHAT, CDR2 FQNNGV. The CDR3 is 13 residues long. V lost 4 bases, J lost 4 bases, and 10 bases lay in between. CDR3 DNA sequence: TGTGCCAGCAGCTCCAGGGATGGCACTGAAGCTTTCTTT. Protein product: CASSSRDGTEAFF.

V usage is TRBV10-2 and J usage is TRBJ1-3; D remains ambiguous. V shed 4 bases and J shed 4 bases, with 14 bases lying between them. CDR1 is WSHSY, CDR2 SAAADI, per germline. This CDR3 comprises 15 residues. The CDR3 DNA sequence: TGCGCCAGCAGTGTTAACAGAGAAAGAGGAAACACCATATATTTT. Its translation is CASSVNRERGNTIYF.

CDR3: CASNREGGNQPQHF. CDR3 DNA: TGTGCCAGCAACAGGGAAGGGGGTAATCAGCCCCAGCATTTT. The chain couples TRBV2 to TRBJ1-5; a possible D gene is TRBD1 (6 bases). The CDR3 is made up of 14 amino acids. CDR1 is SNHLY, CDR2 FYNNEI, per germline. V was cut by 7 bases and J by 4 bases, with 14 bases left in between.

V is TRBV5-1 and J is TRBJ2-1, with 13 bases that match TRBD2. The length of the CDR3 is 15 residues. V gave up 4 bases and J gave up 7 bases; unmatched junction bases: 5. Per germline, CDR1 SGHRS and CDR2 YFSETQ. The CDR3 DNA follows: TGCGCCAGCAGCATACTAGCGGGAGGGTCAAATGAGCAGTTCTTC. It codes for CASSILAGGSNEQFF.

V and J are TRBV7-9 and TRBJ2-2, with D unresolved. The V gene's germline CDR1 is SEHNR and CDR2 FQNEAQ (reference sequence). Trimming stripped 3 bases from V and 1 base from J, with 3 bases between. The CDR3 consists of 13 residues. CDR3 nucleotides: TGTGCCAGCAGCTTCGGGAACACCGGGGAGCTGTTTTTT. Translated: CASSFGNTGELFF.

This clone was recorded a few times. The chain carries TRBV5-4 and TRBJ1-1, with 10 bases matching TRBD1. V shed 4 bases, J shed 6 bases, and the junction held 3 bases outside the gene matches. Germline assignment: CDR1 SGHNT and CDR2 YYREEE (reference sequence). The CDR3 has 13 residues. CDR3 sequence (DNA): TGTGCCAGCAGCCCGGACAGGGGGGCTGAAGCTTTCTTT. As protein: CASSPDRGAEAFF.

The genes are TRBV28 and TRBJ1-1; no clear D. Trimming stripped 3 bases from V and 3 bases from J, with 5 bases between. CDR1 MDHEN and CDR2 SYDVKM come from the germline V gene. The CDR3 extends over 12 amino acids. The CDR3 is CASSLSYTEAFF. The CDR3 nucleotides read TGTGCCAGCAGTTTGTCTTACACTGAAGCTTTCTTT.

V gene TRBV9 combines with J gene TRBJ1-2, with 11 bases that match TRBD1. V was pared by 4 bases and J by 6 bases, with 8 bases of the junction left unmatched. The CDR3 runs 15 residues. Germline loops: CDR1 SGDLS, CDR2 YYNGEE. The CDR3 DNA sequence: TGTGCCAGCAGCCCCAGGACAGGGGGCGCAGATGGCTACACCTTC. This sequence encodes CASSPRTGGADGYTF.

The chain couples TRBV3-1 (or the pseudogene TRBV3-2) to TRBJ2-1, with TRBD1 matching 9 bases. The CDR3 covers 17 residues. CDR1 and CDR2 (germline): LGHDT, YNNKEL (reference sequence). Trimming took 4 bases from V and 7 from J; bases not matched to a gene: 14. The CDR3 DNA sequence: TGTGCCAGCAGCCCAGGGACAGGGAGGGATCCTAAGAATGAGCAGTTCTTC. Its protein is CASSPGTGRDPKNEQFF.

The V and J genes are TRBV6-2 or TRBV6-3 and TRBJ2-5, with 8 bases aligning to TRBD2. The CDR3 sequence is 14 residues long. Germline CDR1 reads MNHEY; CDR2 reads SVGEGT. Trimming took 6 bases from V and 2 from J; bases not matched to a gene: 5. The DNA of the CDR3 is TGTGCCAGCAGCGTAGCGGGGAATCAAGAGACCCAGTACTTC. Its protein product is CASSVAGNQETQYF.

The V and J genes are TRBV30 and TRBJ2-7; D is possibly TRBD2 (5 bases). The V end was cut by 6 bases, the J end by 1 base, with 19 bases between. This CDR3 spans 15 amino acids. Germline CDR1 reads GTSNPN; CDR2 reads SVGIG (reference sequence). The CDR3 is CACKPPRGTSYEQYF. The CDR3 DNA reads as TGTGCCTGTAAACCGCCCCGGGGTACGTCCTACGAGCAGTACTTC.

Written as DNA, the CDR3 is TGTGCCAGCAGCTTAGGGCCCTCTGGAAACACCATATATTTT. This translates into CASSLGPSGNTIYF. This rearrangement joins TRBV7-2 to TRBJ1-3, with D uncertain. This CDR3 spans 14 amino acids. Deletions cut 1 base from V and 0 bases from J, with 4 bases between. Looked up from germline, CDR1 is SGHTA and CDR2 is FQGNSA. The variable domain in full, with the rest retrieved from reference TRBV7-2 and TRBJ1-3, is GAGVSQSPSNKVTEKGKDVELRCDPISGHTALYWYRQSLGQGLEFLIYFQGNSAPDKSGLPSDRFSAERTGGSVSTLTIQRTQQEDSAVYLCASSLGPSGNTIYFGEGSWLTVV.

This clone has just a few counts. The genes are TRBV7-9 and TRBJ1-1; a weak D match, TRBD1 (5 bases). The germline CDR1 and CDR2 sequences are SEHNR and FQNEAQ (reference sequence). The CDR3 length is 13 residues. The V end was cut by 3 bases, the J end by 7 bases, with 12 bases between. Here the CDR3 DNA reads TGTGCCAGCAGCTTTTTCGACGGGGGTGAAGCTTTCTTT. This encodes CASSFFDGGEAFF.

The table lists this clone with many counts. The J gene is TRBJ2-5, the V gene TRBV5-4; 7 bases map to TRBD1. Germline V CDR1 and CDR2: SGHNT, YYREEE (reference sequence). V gave up 3 bases and J gave up 4 bases; unmatched junction bases: 12. CDR3 length equals 16 residues. CDR3 protein: CASSSGQSRVAETQYF. Here the CDR3 DNA reads TGTGCCAGCAGCTCGGGACAGTCGAGGGTCGCAGAGACCCAGTACTTC.

The CDR3 loop reads CASSQEIRGYTF. The CDR3 DNA follows: TGTGCCAGCAGCCAAGAGATCCGGGGCTACACCTTC. The chain employs TRBV3-1 (or the pseudogene TRBV3-2) and TRBJ1-2; D ambiguous. Germline loops: CDR1 LGHDT, CDR2 YNNKEL (reference sequence). The CDR3 runs to 12 residues. Trimming removed 0 bases from V and 8 bases from J, with 7 bases in between.

This chain joins TRBV27 and TRBJ1-1, with D perhaps TRBD1 (5 bases). The CDR3 loop spans 17 amino acids. V was trimmed by 3 bases and J by 0 bases, leaving 17 bases between them. The germline CDR1 and CDR2 sequences are MNHEY and SMNVEV (reference sequence). The CDR3 nucleotides read TGTGCCAGCAGTTTTCGCGCAGGGAGGATTATGAACACTGAAGCTTTCTTT. This codes for CASSFRAGRIMNTEAFF.

The rearrangement joins TRBV2 to TRBJ1-6, with D unclear. There are 15 residues in the CDR3. Trimming took 1 base from V and 0 from J, leaving 4 bases between them. In germline, CDR1 is SNHLY, CDR2 FYNNEI. The CDR3 coding sequence is TGTGCCAGCAGTGAAGAGAGCTCCTATAATTCACCCCTCCACTTT. This encodes CASSEESSYNSPLHF.

The chain uses TRBV7-9 and TRBJ1-2, with D perhaps TRBD1 (5 bases). The V gene lost 1 base and the J gene lost 2 bases, with 5 bases spanning the gap. CDR3 size: 13 residues. Per the germline V gene, CDR1 is SEHNR and CDR2 is FQNEAQ (reference sequence). The CDR3 nucleotides read TGTGCCAGCAGCTTAGAGGGGAACTATGGCTACACCTTC. Translation: CASSLEGNYGYTF.